Listed below are T cell receptor beta chains from one sample, sequenced in a study of technical replicates of blood from several donors. Sequenced by immunoSEQ multiplex PCR; TCRdb stores in-frame clones only, minus some. The table records 70,000 to 80,000 clones, around 92% of them present only once. The sequenced material came from T cells isolated from PBMCs. The receptors here all came from a human donor in good health. Both conserved end residues are part of each CDR3. The D gene is left open where the match is weak. A clone size is listed for some rows: how often the clone was seen (once, few, many), or a class if it is expanded.

V	size	D	J	CDR3	DNA
TRBV28	NA	NA	TRBJ2-1	CASSPSEAYNEQFF	TGTGCCAGCAGCCCCTCGGAGGCCTACAATGAGCAGTTCTTC
TRBV11-1	NA	TRBD1	TRBJ2-7	CASSLDGTGGYEQYF	TGTGCCAGCAGCTTAGACGGGACAGGGGGCTACGAGCAGTACTTC
TRBV29-1	NA	TRBD1	TRBJ2-7	CSVRDRYEQYF	TGCAGCGTTCGGGACAGGTACGAGCAGTACTTC
TRBV30	NA	NA	TRBJ1-4	CAWSTRNEKLFF	TGTGCCTGGAGCACTAGAAATGAAAAACTGTTTTTT
TRBV29-1	once	NA	TRBJ1-3	CSVVGGGAGNTIYF	TGCAGCGTTGTTGGGGGGGGAGCTGGAAACACCATATATTTT
TRBV2	NA	TRBD1	TRBJ1-5	CASARGTGGNQPQHF	TGTGCCAGTGCACGAGGGACAGGTGGAAATCAGCCCCAGCATTTT
TRBV7-2	NA	NA	TRBJ2-2	CASSLVGYTDTGELFF	TGTGCCAGCAGCTTAGTGGGCTATACCGACACCGGGGAGCTGTTTTTT
TRBV19	NA	TRBD2	TRBJ2-5	CASSIAEGGVFGTQYF	TGTGCCAGTAGTATAGCCGAGGGAGGGGTGTTTGGGACCCAGTACTTC
TRBV27	NA	NA	TRBJ2-1	CASTTAVYNEQFF	TGTGCCAGCACTACAGCAGTTTACAATGAGCAGTTCTTC
TRBV12-5	NA	TRBD2	TRBJ2-2	CASGLVAGGYTGELFF	TGTGCTAGTGGTTTGGTAGCGGGAGGCTACACCGGGGAGCTGTTTTTT
TRBV21-1	NA	NA	TRBJ1-5	CASCTGTGKEYSNQPQHF	TGTGCCAGCTGTACCGGGACAGGGAAAGAGTATAGCAATCAGCCCCAGCATTTT
TRBV5-4	NA	TRBD2	TRBJ2-3	CASSATGRLAGVDTQYF	TGTGCCAGCAGCGCTACCGGGAGACTAGCGGGAGTAGATACGCAGTATTTT
TRBV27	NA	NA	TRBJ1-1	CASSYSSRAEAFF	TGTGCCAGCAGCTACTCATCGAGGGCTGAAGCTTTCTTT
TRBV25-1	once	TRBD1	TRBJ1-1	CASSVTGGTEAFF	TGTGCCAGCAGTGTGACAGGGGGCACTGAAGCTTTCTTT
TRBV4-1	NA	NA	TRBJ2-5	CASSQNGGSLETQYF	TGCGCCAGCAGCCAGAACGGCGGATCGTTAGAGACCCAGTACTTC
TRBV4-1	NA	NA	TRBJ1-2	CASSQDPTDYGYTF	TGCGCCAGCAGCCAAGATCCCACAGACTATGGCTACACCTTC
TRBV29-1	NA	TRBD1	TRBJ1-1	CSGTGNTEAFF	TGCAGCGGGACAGGGAACACTGAAGCTTTCTTT
TRBV6-6	NA	NA	TRBJ1-1	CASSYMRFLNTEAFF	TGTGCCAGCAGTTATATGAGGTTCTTGAACACTGAAGCTTTCTTT